This T cell receptor (beta chain) was documented in a study of blood T cell repertoires in COVID-19. At the level of the study: The cDNA or gDNA used as material had been derived from T cells, B-cell-depleted T cells, or PBMCs.

In this sample, this clone turned up a few times. Participants were aged about 18 to 89 years from around 24 US areas. Two negative PCRs, clearance, or symptom resolution characterized the recovered Cohort 3 donors. Authors' data handling: For nucleated cells, counts were estimated from reference gene primer amplification. Generated by immunoSEQ multiplex PCR, the TCRdb table keeps only in-frame clones and is missing some. Clone size and V and J calls were adopted from that table, with D and trimming inferred from the DNA. The sample carries around 230,000 clones, approximately 75% recorded once. The clonotype was recovered from a man aged 35 to 55 who had recovered from COVID-19. The material sequenced was PBMCs or T cells enriched from blood (not recorded which).

CDR3 protein: CASSLQGLDNSPLHF. DNA for the CDR3: TGTGCCAGCAGCTTACAGGGTCTGGATAATTCACCCCTCCACTTT. This sequence joins TRBV6-5 and TRBJ1-6, with a possible D match to TRBD1 (6 bases). CDR3 length: 15 residues. The V gene's germline CDR1 is MNHEY and CDR2 SVGAGI. V was pared by 6 bases and J by 5 bases, with 14 bases between.